This TCR beta chain derives from a study of blood T cells in healthy people across ages. Together with a sample-barcoded 5' primer, a J-beta primer mix was included in a second PCR lasting roughly 6 to 12 cycles. From the 5' RACE reads, TCRdb called clonotypes with MiXCR, one entry per CDR3 protein. The sample gives 1.5 million to 2 million distinct CDR3 sequences, approximately 39% of which show up once; roughly 23% is in the top ten. The CDR3 consists of 16 residues. J lost 6 bases, V lost 1 base, and 9 bases had no gene match. Germline V gives CDR1 SGHTA, CDR2 FQGNSA. The TCR was taken from a human donor in good health. The sequenced material came from blood. The chain combines TRBV7-2 with TRBJ2-3; 8 bases agree with TRBD2. CDR3 residues: CASSLVGGETYDTQYF. The DNA of the CDR3 is TGTGCCAGCAGCTTAGTCGGGGGGGAAACGTACGATACGCAGTATTTT.